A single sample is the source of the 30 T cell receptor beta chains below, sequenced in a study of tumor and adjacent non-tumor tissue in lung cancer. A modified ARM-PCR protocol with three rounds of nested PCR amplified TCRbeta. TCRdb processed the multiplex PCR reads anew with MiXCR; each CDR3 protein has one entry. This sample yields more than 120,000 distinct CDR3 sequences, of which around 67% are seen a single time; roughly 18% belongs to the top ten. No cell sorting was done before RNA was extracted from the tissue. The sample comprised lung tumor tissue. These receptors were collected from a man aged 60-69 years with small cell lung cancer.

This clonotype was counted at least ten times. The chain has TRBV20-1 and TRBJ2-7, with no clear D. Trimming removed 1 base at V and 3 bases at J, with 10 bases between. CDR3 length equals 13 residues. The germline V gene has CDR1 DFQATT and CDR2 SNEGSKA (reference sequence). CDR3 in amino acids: CSARGPSDYEQYF. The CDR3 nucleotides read TGCAGTGCTAGAGGCCCATCGGACTACGAGCAGTACTTC.

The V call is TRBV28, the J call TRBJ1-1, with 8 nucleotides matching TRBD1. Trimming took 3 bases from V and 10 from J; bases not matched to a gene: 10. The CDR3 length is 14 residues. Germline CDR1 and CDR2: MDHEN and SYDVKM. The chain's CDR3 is CASSFSWDRIGAFF. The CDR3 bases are TGTGCCAGCAGTTTTTCGTGGGACAGGATAGGAGCTTTCTTT.

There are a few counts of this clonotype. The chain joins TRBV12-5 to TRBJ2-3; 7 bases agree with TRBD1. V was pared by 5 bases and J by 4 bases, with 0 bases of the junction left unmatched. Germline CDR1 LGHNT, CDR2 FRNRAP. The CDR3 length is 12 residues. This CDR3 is CASGQGADTQYF. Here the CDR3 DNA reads TGTGCTAGTGGTCAGGGGGCAGATACGCAGTATTTT.

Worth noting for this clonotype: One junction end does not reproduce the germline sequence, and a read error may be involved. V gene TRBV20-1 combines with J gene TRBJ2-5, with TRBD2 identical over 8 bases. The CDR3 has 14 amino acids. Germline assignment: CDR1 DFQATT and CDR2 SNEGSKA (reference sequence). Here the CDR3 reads CCARVGRGGETQYF. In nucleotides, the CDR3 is TGCTGTGCTAGAGTTGGACGGGGGGGGGAGACCCAGTACTTC.

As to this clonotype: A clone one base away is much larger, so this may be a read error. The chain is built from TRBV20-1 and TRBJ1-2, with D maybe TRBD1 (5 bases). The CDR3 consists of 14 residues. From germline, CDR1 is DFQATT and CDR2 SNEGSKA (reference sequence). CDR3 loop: CSARGSGLYYGYTF. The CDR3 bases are TGCAGTGCAAGAGGGTCAGGGTTATACTATGGCTACACCTTC.

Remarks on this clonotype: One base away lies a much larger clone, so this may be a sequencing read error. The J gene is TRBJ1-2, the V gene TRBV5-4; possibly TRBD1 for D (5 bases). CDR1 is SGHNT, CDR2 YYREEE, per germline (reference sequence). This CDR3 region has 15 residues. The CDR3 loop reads CTSSSLKTANYGYTF. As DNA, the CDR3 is TGTACCAGCAGCTCCTTAAAGACAGCTAACTATGGCTACACCTTC.

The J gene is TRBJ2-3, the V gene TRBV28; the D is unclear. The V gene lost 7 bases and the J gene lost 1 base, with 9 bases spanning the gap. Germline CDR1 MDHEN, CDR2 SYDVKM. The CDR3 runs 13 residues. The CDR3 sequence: CASNSHRTDTQYF. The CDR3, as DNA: TGTGCCAGCAATTCCCACCGCACAGATACGCAGTATTTT. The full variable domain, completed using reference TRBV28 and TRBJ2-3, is DVKVTQSSRYLVKRTGEKVFLECVQDMDHENMFWYRQDPGLGLRLIYFSYDVKMKEKGDIPEGYSVSREKKERFSLILESASTNQTSMYLCASNSHRTDTQYFGPGTRLTVL.

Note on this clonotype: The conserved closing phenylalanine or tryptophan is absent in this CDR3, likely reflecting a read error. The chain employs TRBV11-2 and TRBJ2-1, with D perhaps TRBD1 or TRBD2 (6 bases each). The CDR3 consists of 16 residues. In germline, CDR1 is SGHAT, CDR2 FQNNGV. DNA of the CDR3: TGTGCCAGCAGCTTAGCGGCGGGGACATCCTACTATGAGCAGTTCTCC. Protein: CASSLAAGTSYYEQFS.

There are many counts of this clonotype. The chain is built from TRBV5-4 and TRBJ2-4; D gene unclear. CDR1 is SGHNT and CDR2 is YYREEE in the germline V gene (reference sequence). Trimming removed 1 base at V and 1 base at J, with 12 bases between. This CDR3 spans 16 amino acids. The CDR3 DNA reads TGTGCCAGCAGCTTGCCGGGCCTGTCGGCCAAAAACATTCAGTACTTC. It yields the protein CASSLPGLSAKNIQYF. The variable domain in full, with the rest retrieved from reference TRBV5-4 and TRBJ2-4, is ETGVTQSPTHLIKTRGQQVTLRCSSQSGHNTVSWYQQALGQGPQFIFQYYREEENGRGNFPPRFSGLQFPNYSSELNVNALELDDSALYLCASSLPGLSAKNIQYFGAGTRLSVL.

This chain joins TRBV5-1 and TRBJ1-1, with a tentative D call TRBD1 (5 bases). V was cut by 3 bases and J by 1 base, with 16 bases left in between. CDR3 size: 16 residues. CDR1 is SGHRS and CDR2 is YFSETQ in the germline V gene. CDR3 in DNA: TGCGCCAGCAGCTCGGAGGGAAGGAGGGGGAACACTGAAGCTTTCTTT. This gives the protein CASSSEGRRGNTEAFF.

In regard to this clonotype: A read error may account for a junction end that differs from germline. CDR3: CVSSQLAAGETQYF. The CDR3 DNA reads TGTGTCAGCAGCCAACTAGCGGCTGGAGAGACCCAGTACTTC. The chain has TRBV6-6 and TRBJ2-5; 8 nucleotides align to TRBD2. In germline, CDR1 is MNHNY, CDR2 SVGAGI (reference sequence). CDR3 length equals 14 residues.

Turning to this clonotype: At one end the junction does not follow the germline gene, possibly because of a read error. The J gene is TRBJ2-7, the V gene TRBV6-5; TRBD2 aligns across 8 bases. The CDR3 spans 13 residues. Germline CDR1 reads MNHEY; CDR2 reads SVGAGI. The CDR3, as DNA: TGTGCCAGCAATTACGGGGGGGGGTTCGAGCAGTACTTC. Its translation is CASNYGGGFEQYF.

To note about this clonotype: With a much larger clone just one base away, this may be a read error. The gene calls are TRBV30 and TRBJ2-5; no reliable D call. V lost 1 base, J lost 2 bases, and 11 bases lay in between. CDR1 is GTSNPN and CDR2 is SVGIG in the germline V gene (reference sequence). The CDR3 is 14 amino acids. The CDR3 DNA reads TGTGCCTGGAGTGCCGGCATGGGGCAAGAGACCCAGTACTTC. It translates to CAWSAGMGQETQYF.

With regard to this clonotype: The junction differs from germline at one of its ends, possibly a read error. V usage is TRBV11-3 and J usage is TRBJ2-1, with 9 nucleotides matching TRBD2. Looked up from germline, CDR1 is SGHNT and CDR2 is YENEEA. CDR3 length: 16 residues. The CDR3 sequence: CASIPLREGPFGEQLF. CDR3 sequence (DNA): TGTGCCAGCATCCCCCTGCGGGAGGGCCCTTTCGGTGAGCAGCTCTTC.

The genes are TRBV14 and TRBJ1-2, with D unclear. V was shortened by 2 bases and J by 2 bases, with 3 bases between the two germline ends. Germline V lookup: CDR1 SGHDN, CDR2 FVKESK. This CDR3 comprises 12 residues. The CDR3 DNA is TGTGCCAGCAGCCAACAGAACTATGGCTACACCTTC. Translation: CASSQQNYGYTF.

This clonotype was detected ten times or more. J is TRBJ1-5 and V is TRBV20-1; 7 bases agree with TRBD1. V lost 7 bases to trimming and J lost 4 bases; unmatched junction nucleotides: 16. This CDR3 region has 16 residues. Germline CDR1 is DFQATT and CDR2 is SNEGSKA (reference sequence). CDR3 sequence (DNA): TGCAGTGTGGGGAGGGGCAGGGGGTTAACAAATCAGCCCCAGCATTTT. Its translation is CSVGRGRGLTNQPQHF.

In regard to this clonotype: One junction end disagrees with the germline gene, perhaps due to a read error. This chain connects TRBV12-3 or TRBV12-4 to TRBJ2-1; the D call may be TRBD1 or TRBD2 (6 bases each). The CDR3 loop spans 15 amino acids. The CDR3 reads CTSTRARGDYNEQFF. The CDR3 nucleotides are TGTACCAGCACACGGGCGAGGGGGGACTACAATGAGCAGTTCTTC.

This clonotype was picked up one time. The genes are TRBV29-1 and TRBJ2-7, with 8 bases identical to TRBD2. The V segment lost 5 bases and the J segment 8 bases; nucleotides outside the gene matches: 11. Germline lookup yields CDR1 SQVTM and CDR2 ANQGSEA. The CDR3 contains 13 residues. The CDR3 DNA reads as TGCAGCGTTAAAACCGGGACTAGAGGGAAGCAGTACTTC. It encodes CSVKTGTRGKQYF.

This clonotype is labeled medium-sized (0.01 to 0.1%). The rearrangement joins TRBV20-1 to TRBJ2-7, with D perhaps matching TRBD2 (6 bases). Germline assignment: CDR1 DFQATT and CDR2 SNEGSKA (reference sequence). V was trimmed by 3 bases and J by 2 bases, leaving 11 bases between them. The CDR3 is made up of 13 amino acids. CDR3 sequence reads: CSASFGTAYEQYF. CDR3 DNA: TGCAGTGCTAGCTTTGGGACTGCCTACGAGCAGTACTTC.

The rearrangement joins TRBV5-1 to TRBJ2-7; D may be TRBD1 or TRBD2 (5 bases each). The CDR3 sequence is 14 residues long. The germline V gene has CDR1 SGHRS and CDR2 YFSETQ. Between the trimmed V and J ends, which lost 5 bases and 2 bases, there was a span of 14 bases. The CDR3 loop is CASRAGAPPYEQYF. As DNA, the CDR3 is TGCGCCAGCAGAGCCGGGGCACCTCCCTACGAGCAGTACTTC. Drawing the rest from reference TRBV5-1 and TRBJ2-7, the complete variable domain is KAGVTQTPRYLIKTRGQQVTLSCSPISGHRSVSWYQQTPGQGLQFLFEYFSETQRNKGNFPGRFSGRQFSNSRSEMNVSTLELGDSALYLCASRAGAPPYEQYFGPGTRLTVT.

The CDR3 DNA sequence: TGCGCCAACAGTCAAGATCGTGGGTTAGTGCAGTACTTC. Residues: CANSQDRGLVQYF. The V and J genes are TRBV4-1 and TRBJ2-7; D gene unclear. The CDR3 sequence is 13 residues long. The germline V and J ends were trimmed by 10 bases and 9 bases, with 22 bases remaining between them. Germline V gives CDR1 MGHRA, CDR2 YSYEKL.

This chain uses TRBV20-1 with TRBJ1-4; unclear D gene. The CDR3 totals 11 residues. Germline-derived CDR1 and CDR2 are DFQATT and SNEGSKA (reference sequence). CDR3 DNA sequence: TGCACTGGGAGGAAAAATGAAAAACTGTTTTTT. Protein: CTGRKNEKLFF.

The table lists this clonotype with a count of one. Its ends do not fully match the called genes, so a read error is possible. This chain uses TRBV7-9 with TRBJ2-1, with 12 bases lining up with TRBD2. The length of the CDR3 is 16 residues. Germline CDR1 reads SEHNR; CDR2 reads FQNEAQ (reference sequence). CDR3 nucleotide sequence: TGTGCCAGTAGCTCAGGGACTAGCGGGTACTACAATGAGCAGTTATTC. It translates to CASSSGTSGYYNEQLF.

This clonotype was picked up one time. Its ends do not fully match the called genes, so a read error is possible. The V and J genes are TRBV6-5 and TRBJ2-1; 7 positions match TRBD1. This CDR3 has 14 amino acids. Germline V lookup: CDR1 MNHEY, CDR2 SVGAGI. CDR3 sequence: CTSSQQGSYNGKLF. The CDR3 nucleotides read TGTACCAGCAGTCAACAGGGGTCCTACAATGGGAAGTTATTC.

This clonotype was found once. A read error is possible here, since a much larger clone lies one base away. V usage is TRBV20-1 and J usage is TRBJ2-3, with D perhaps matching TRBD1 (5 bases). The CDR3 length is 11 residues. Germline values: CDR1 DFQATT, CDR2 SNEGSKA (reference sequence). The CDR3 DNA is TGCATTGCTATGAAGGGGGATACGCAGTATTTT. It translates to CIAMKGDTQYF.

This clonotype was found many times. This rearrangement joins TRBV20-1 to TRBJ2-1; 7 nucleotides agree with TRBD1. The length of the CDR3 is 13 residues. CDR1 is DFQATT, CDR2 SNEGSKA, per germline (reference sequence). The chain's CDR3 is CSVYRGSYNEQFF. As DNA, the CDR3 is TGCAGCGTCTACAGGGGTTCCTACAATGAGCAGTTCTTC.

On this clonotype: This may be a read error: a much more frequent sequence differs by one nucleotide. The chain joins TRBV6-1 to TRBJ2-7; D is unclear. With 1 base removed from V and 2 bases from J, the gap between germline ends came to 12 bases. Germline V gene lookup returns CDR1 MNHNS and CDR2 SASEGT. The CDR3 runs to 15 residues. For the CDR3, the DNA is TGTGCCAGCAGTGAAGTTTCTTGGCTTCCCTACGAGCAGTACGTC. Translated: CASSEVSWLPYEQYV.

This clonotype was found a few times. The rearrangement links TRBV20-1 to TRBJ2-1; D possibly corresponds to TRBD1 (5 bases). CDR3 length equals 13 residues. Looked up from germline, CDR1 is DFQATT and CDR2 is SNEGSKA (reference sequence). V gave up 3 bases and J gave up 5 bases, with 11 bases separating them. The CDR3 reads CSASQWGDNEQFF. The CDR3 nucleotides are TGCAGTGCTAGTCAGTGGGGCGACAATGAGCAGTTCTTC.

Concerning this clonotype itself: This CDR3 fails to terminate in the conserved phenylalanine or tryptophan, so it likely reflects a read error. CDR3 protein: CASSEDRPYNEQFY. CDR3 bases: TGTGCCAGCAGCGAGGACAGGCCCTACAATGAGCAGTTCTAC. The chain combines TRBV6-4 with TRBJ2-1; 7 bases line up with TRBD1. Germline CDR1 and CDR2: MRHNA and SNTAGT. CDR3 length: 14 amino acids. V was pared by 6 bases and J by 2 bases, with 4 bases of the junction left unmatched.

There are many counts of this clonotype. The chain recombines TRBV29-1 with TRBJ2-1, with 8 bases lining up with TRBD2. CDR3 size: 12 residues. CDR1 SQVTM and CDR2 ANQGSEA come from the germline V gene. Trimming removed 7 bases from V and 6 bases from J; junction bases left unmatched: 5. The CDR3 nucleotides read TGCAGCGGGACTAGCATTCTCAATGAGCAGTTCTTC. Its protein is CSGTSILNEQFF.